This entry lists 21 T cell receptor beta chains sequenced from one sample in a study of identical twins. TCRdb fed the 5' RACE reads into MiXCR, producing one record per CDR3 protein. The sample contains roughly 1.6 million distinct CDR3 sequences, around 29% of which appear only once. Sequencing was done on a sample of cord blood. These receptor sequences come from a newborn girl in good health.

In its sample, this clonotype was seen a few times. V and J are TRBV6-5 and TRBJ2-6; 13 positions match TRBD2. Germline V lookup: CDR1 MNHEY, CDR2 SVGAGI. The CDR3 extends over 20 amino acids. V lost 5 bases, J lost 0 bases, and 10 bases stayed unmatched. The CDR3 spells CASSTTSGRAYYSGANVLTF. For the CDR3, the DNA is TGTGCCAGCAGTACTACTAGCGGGAGGGCGTATTACTCTGGGGCCAACGTCCTGACTTTC.

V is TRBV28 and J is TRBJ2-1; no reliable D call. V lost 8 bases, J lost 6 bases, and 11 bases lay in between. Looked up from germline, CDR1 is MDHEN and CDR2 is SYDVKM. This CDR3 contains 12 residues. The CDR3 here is CASGRRSNEQFF. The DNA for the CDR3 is TGTGCCAGCGGACGAAGGAGCAATGAGCAGTTCTTC.

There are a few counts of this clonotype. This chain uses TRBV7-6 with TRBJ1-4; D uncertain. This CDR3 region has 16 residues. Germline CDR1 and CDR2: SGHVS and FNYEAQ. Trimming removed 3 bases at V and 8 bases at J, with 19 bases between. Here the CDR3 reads CASSFSFGLNGEKLFF. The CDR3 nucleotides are TGTGCCAGCAGCTTTTCGTTTGGACTTAATGGCGAAAAACTGTTTTTT.

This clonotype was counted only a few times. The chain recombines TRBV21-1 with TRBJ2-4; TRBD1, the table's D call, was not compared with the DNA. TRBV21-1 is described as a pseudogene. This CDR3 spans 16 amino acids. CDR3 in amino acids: CASSRGQGKGKNIQYF. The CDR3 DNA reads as TGTGCCAGCAGCAGGGGACAGGGGAAAGGCAAAAACATTCAGTACTTC.

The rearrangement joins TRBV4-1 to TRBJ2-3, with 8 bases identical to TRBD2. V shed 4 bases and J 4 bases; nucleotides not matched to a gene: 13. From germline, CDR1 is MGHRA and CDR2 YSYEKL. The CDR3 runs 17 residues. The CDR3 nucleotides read TGCGCCAGCAGCCTCCTGGGACTAGGAAACTCCCCAGATACGCAGTATTTT. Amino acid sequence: CASSLLGLGNSPDTQYF.

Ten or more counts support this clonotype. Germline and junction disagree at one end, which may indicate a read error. The CDR3 sequence: CASSLVEGYGYTF. Written as DNA, the CDR3 is TGTGCCAGCAGCTTGGTGGAGGGCTATGGCTACACCTTC. The V and J genes are TRBV5-1 and TRBJ1-2; D unresolved. This CDR3 has 13 residues. Looked up from germline, CDR1 is SGHRS and CDR2 is YFSETQ.

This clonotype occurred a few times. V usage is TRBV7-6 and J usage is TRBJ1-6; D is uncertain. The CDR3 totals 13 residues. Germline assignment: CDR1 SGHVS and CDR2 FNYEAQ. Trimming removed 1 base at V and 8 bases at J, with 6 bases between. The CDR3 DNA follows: TGTGCCAGCAGCTTAGGATACGATTCACCCCTCCACTTT. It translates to CASSLGYDSPLHF.

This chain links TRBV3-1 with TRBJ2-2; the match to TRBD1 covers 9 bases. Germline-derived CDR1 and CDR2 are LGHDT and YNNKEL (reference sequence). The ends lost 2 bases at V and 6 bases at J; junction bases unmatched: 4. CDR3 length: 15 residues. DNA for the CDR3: TGTGCCAGCAGCCAAACTAGACAGGGGGCCGGGGAGCTGTTTTTT. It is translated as CASSQTRQGAGELFF.

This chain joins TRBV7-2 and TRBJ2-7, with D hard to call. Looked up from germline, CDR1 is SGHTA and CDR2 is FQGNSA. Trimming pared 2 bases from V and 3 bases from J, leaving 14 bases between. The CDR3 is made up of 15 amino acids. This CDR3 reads CASSLSAQVGYEQYF. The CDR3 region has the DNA TGTGCCAGCAGCTTAAGTGCGCAGGTCGGCTACGAGCAGTACTTC.

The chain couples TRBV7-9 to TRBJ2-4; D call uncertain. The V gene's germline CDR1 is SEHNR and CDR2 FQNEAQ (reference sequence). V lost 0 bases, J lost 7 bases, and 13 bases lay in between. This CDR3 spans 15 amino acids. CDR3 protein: CASSLALLSGNIQYF. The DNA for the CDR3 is TGTGCCAGCAGCTTAGCCCTACTGAGTGGGAACATTCAGTACTTC. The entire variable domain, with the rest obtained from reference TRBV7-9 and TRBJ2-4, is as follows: DTGVSQNPRHKITKRGQNVTFRCDPISEHNRLYWYRQTLGQGPEFLTYFQNEAQLEKSRLLSDRFSAERPKGSFSTLEIQRTEQGDSAMYLCASSLALLSGNIQYFGAGTRLSVL.

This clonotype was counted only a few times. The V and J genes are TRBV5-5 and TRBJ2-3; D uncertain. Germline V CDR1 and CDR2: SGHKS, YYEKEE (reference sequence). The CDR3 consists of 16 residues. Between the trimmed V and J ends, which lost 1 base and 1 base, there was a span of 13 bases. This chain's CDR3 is CASSLQRFKGTDTQYF. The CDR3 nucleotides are TGTGCCAGCAGCTTGCAAAGGTTCAAGGGCACAGATACGCAGTATTTT.

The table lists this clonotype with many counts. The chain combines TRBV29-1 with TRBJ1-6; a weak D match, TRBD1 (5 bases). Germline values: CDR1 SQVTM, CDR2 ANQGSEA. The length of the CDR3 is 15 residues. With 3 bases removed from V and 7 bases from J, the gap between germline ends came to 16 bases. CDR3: CSVDSAGTKNSPLHF. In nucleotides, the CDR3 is TGCAGCGTTGACTCAGCCGGGACCAAGAATTCACCCCTCCACTTT.

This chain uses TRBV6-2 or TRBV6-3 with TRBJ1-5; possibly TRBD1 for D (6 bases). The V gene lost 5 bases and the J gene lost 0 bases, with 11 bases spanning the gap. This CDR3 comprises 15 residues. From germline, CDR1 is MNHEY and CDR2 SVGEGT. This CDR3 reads CASSTHRASNQPQHF. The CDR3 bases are TGTGCCAGCAGTACCCACAGGGCTAGCAATCAGCCCCAGCATTTT.

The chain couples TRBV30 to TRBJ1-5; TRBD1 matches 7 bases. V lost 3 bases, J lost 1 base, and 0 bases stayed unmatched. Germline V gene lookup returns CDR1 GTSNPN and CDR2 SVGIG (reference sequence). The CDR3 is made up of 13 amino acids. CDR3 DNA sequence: TGTGCCTGGAGCAGGGGGAGCAATCAGCCCCAGCATTTT. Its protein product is CAWSRGSNQPQHF.

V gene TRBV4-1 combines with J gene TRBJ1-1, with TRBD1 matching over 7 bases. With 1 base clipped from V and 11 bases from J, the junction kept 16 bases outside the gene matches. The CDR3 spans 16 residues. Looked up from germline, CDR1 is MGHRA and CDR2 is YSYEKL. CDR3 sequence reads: CASSQVPPQGRGYAFF. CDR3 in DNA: TGCGCCAGCAGCCAAGTACCACCCCAAGGCAGGGGGTATGCTTTCTTT.

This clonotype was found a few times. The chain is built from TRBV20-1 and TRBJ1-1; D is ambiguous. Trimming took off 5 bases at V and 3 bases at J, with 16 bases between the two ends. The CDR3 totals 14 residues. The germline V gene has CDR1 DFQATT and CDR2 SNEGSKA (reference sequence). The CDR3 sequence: CSAPLDGPYTEAFF. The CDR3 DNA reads TGCAGTGCTCCCCTCGACGGACCGTACACTGAAGCTTTCTTT.

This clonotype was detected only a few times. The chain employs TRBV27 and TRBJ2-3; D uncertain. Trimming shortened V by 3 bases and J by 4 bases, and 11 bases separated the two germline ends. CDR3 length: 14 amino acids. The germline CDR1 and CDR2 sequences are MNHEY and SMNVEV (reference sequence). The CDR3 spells CASSFRRSADTQYF. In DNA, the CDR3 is TGTGCCAGCAGTTTTCGGCGGTCGGCAGATACGCAGTATTTT.

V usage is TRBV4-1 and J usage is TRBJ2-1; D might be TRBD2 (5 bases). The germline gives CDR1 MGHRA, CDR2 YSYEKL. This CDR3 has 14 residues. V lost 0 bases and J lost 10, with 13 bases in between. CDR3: CASSQDRGTHEQFF. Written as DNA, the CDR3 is TGCGCCAGCAGCCAAGATCGGGGAACCCACGAGCAGTTCTTC.

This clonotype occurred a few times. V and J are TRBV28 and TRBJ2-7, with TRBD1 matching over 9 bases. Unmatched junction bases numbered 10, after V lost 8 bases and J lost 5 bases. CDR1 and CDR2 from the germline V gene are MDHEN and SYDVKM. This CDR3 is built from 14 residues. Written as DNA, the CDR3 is TGTGCCAGCCAGTGGGACAGGGAGGGTAACGAGCAGTACTTC. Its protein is CASQWDREGNEQYF.

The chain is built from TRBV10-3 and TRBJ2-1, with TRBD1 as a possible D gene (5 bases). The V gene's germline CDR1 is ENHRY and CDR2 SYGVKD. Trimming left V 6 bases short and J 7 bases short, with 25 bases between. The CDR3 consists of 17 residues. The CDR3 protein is CAISAAGKGQGINEQFF. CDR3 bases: TGTGCCATCAGCGCAGCAGGAAAGGGGCAGGGTATTAATGAGCAGTTCTTC.

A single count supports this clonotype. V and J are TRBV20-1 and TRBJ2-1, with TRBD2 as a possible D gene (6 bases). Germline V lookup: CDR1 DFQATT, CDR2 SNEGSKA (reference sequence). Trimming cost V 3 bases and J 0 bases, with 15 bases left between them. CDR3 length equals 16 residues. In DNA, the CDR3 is TGCAGTGCTAGGCGGGGTAGCGGCCCCTCCTACAATGAGCAGTTCTTC. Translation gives CSARRGSGPSYNEQFF.